Shown below are 21 T cell receptor beta chains from a single sample sequenced in a study of cytomegalovirus exposure and HLA in healthy donors. With 60 Vbeta and 13 Jbeta primers, the PCR was carried out. TCRdb keeps only in-frame clones here, not all; method: immunoSEQ multiplex PCR. There are some 190,000 clones in the sample; 75% to 85% occur only once, and around 1.6% lies in the top ten. Source material: PBMCs. These receptor sequences come from a man aged 18 to 29 in good health and CMV-seronegative.

This clone was seen just once. The chain links TRBV11-1 to TRBJ1-2; 8 bases align to TRBD1. Unmatched junction bases numbered 3, after V lost 3 bases and J lost 0 bases. Germline CDR1 SGHAT, CDR2 FQDESV (reference sequence). CDR3 length equals 15 residues. CDR3: CASSFDRGANYGYTF. CDR3 sequence (DNA): TGTGCCAGCAGCTTCGACAGGGGAGCTAACTATGGCTACACCTTC.

The table lists this clone with a few counts. V gene TRBV7-3 combines with J gene TRBJ2-3; D is unclear. CDR1 is SGHTA and CDR2 is FQGTGA in the germline V gene. V was shortened by 5 bases and J by 1 base, with 13 bases between the two germline ends. CDR3 size: 15 residues. The CDR3, as DNA: TGTGCCAGCAGCCAAAGAGACGCGGGCACAGATACGCAGTATTTT. It specifies CASSQRDAGTDTQYF.

This rearrangement joins TRBV5-1 to TRBJ2-5; 7 nucleotides agree with TRBD1. The end of the DNA aligns better with TRBJ2-7, so the J call may be wrong. Germline CDR1 is SGHRS and CDR2 is YFSETQ. The CDR3 totals 16 residues. The CDR3 DNA reads TGCGCCAGCAGCTTGGCCTGGAACAGGGGTTTGTACGAGCAGTACTTC. Amino acids: CASSLAWNRGLYEQYF.

This clone has a handful of counts. This chain joins TRBV6-5 and TRBJ2-5; TRBD1 might be the D (6 bases). Near its end, the DNA agrees better with TRBJ2-7, so the J call may be wrong. CDR3 length: 13 amino acids. Germline V lookup: CDR1 MNHEY, CDR2 SVGAGI. CDR3 nucleotide sequence: TGTGCCAGCAGGCAAATGGGGACAAACGAGCAGTACTTC. Translating gives CASRQMGTNEQYF.

The J gene is TRBJ2-1, the V gene TRBV28; the match to TRBD2 covers 10 bases. Germline V gene sequence: CDR1 MDHEN, CDR2 SYDVKM. The J segment lost 0 bases and the V segment lost 5 bases, leaving 10 bases of the junction unmatched. This CDR3 is built from 18 residues. CDR3 DNA: TGTGCCAGCAGTGCTACGGGACTAGCGTTGAGCTCCTACAATGAGCAGTTCTTC. Translating gives CASSATGLALSSYNEQFF. The variable domain in full, with the rest retrieved from reference TRBV28 and TRBJ2-1, is DVKVTQSSRYLVKRTGEKVFLECVQDMDHENMFWYRQDPGLGLRLIYFSYDVKMKEKGDIPEGYSVSREKKERFSLILESASTNQTSMYLCASSATGLALSSYNEQFFGPGTRLTVL.

The CDR3 spells CASSLTGPNTGELFF. The DNA of the CDR3 is TGTGCCAGCAGCTTGACAGGACCGAACACCGGGGAGCTGTTTTTT. This rearrangement joins TRBV7-9 to TRBJ2-2; a possible D gene is TRBD1 (6 bases). Trimming removed 3 bases from V and 0 bases from J, with 8 bases in between. Per the germline V gene, CDR1 is SEHNR and CDR2 is FQNEAQ (reference sequence). This CDR3 has 15 residues.

The chain recombines TRBV27 with TRBJ2-1; 16 nucleotides match TRBD2. CDR1 is MNHEY, CDR2 SMNVEV, per germline (reference sequence). The trim removed 5 bases at V and 7 bases at J, leaving 8 bases unmatched. The length of the CDR3 is 17 residues. CDR3 coding DNA: TGTGCCAGCAGTCAACCTTCGGGACTAGCGGGAGGGAATGAGCAGTTCTTC. Protein sequence: CASSQPSGLAGGNEQFF.

This clone was counted only a few times. The rearrangement joins TRBV30 to TRBJ1-2, with D perhaps TRBD1 (6 bases). Germline loops: CDR1 GTSNPN, CDR2 SVGIG (reference sequence). This CDR3 is 13 amino acids long. Trimming left V 3 bases short and J 4 bases short, with 12 bases between. In DNA form, the CDR3 reads TGTGCCTGGAGATCAGGGGCAGTCTATGGCTACACCTTC. As protein: CAWRSGAVYGYTF.

The genes are TRBV6-1 and TRBJ1-3; TRBD1 matches at 7 bases. CDR1 is MNHNS, CDR2 SASEGT, per germline. This CDR3 is built from 16 residues. V gave up 4 bases and J gave up 0 bases; unmatched junction bases: 6. As DNA, the CDR3 is TGTGCCAGCAGTGTAGCCGGGACAGCCTCTGGAAACACCATATATTTT. Translation gives CASSVAGTASGNTIYF.

This clone has only a few counts. The CDR3 loop reads CASSQTGQINSPLHF. The CDR3 coding sequence is TGTGCCAGCAGTCAGACAGGCCAGATTAATTCACCCCTCCACTTT. This chain links TRBV28 with TRBJ1-6, with a possible D match to TRBD1 (6 bases). Trimming took 5 bases from V and 6 from J, leaving 14 bases between them. This CDR3 comprises 15 residues. The germline gives CDR1 MDHEN, CDR2 SYDVKM.

The chain joins TRBV19 to TRBJ1-6; D is possibly TRBD1 (5 bases). CDR3 size: 15 residues. V dropped 9 bases and J dropped 2 bases, with 14 bases sitting between them. In germline, CDR1 is LNHDA, CDR2 SQIVND (reference sequence). CDR3 protein: CASSPGGAYNSPLHF. CDR3 bases: TGTGCCAGCAGTCCCGGGGGTGCCTATAATTCACCCCTCCACTTT.

The chain recombines TRBV19 with TRBJ1-4; D is unresolved. The germline V gene has CDR1 LNHDA and CDR2 SQIVND (reference sequence). Trimming took off 7 bases at V and 3 bases at J, with 9 bases between the two ends. The CDR3 contains 13 residues. The CDR3 here is CASTWAPNEKLFF. The CDR3 DNA is TGTGCCAGTACCTGGGCGCCTAATGAAAAACTGTTTTTT.

Concerning this clone itself: Other DNA sequences in this sample translate to the same CDR3. V gene TRBV28 combines with J gene TRBJ2-7, with unresolved D. This CDR3 is built from 12 residues. Trimming left V 4 bases short and J 0 bases short, with 4 bases between. Germline loops: CDR1 MDHEN, CDR2 SYDVKM. The CDR3 loop is CASSSSSYEQYF. In nucleotides, the CDR3 is TGTGCCAGCAGTTCCAGCTCCTACGAGCAGTACTTC.

The rearrangement links TRBV10-2 to TRBJ2-3, with TRBD2 identical over 15 bases. Germline V gene sequence: CDR1 WSHSY, CDR2 SAAADI. V dropped 6 bases and J dropped 6; count of bases not matched to a gene: 10. The CDR3 runs to 17 residues. CDR3 region: CASRPGLAGGGWDTQYF. CDR3 in DNA: TGCGCCAGCAGACCGGGACTAGCGGGAGGCGGGTGGGATACGCAGTATTTT.

This clone was seen more than once but under ten times. This sequence joins TRBV9 and TRBJ2-1; unclear D gene. With 0 bases removed from V and 8 bases from J, the gap between germline ends came to 9 bases. Germline V gene sequence: CDR1 SGDLS, CDR2 YYNGEE. The CDR3 is made up of 13 amino acids. CDR3 region: CASSVATVHEQFF. Written as DNA, the CDR3 is TGTGCCAGCAGCGTAGCTACGGTCCATGAGCAGTTCTTC.

V is TRBV7-9 and J is TRBJ2-1; D is ambiguous. Germline CDR1 is SEHNR and CDR2 is FQNEAQ (reference sequence). With 4 bases removed from V and 4 bases from J, the gap between germline ends came to 14 bases. The CDR3 contains 15 residues. This chain's CDR3 is CASSSSRSLYNEQFF. The CDR3 DNA follows: TGTGCCAGCAGCTCCTCCCGAAGCCTATACAATGAGCAGTTCTTC.

This clone was seen only a few times. This chain joins TRBV7-9 and TRBJ2-7; a weak D match, TRBD1 (6 bases). This CDR3 comprises 11 residues. Per germline, CDR1 SEHNR and CDR2 FQNEAQ (reference sequence). The germline V and J ends were trimmed by 11 bases and 4 bases, with 12 bases remaining between them. Here the CDR3 reads CASMGAYEQYF. DNA of the CDR3: TGTGCCTCAATGGGGGCGTACGAGCAGTACTTC.

Regarding this clone: Other DNA sequences within the sample encode an identical CDR3. The rearrangement uses TRBV20-1 and TRBJ2-2; TRBD2 might be the D (5 bases). Looked up from germline, CDR1 is DFQATT and CDR2 is SNEGSKA (reference sequence). The CDR3 runs to 11 residues. Trimming took 6 bases from V and 6 from J, leaving 8 bases between them. In DNA, the CDR3 is TGCAGTGCCATCGGGGCCGGGGAGCTGTTTTTT. This translates into CSAIGAGELFF.

J is TRBJ1-1 and V is TRBV18; D is possibly TRBD1 (6 bases). V gave up 4 bases and J gave up 4 bases, with 16 bases separating them. Germline CDR1 reads KGHSH; CDR2 reads LQKENI. There are 15 residues in the CDR3. CDR3 loop: CASSQNAGDTTEAFF. CDR3 bases: TGTGCCAGCTCACAGAACGCAGGGGACACCACTGAAGCTTTCTTT.

The chain has TRBV27 and TRBJ1-3; D gene unclear. This CDR3 comprises 14 residues. Trimming left V 6 bases short and J 4 bases short, with 13 bases between. Germline CDR1 MNHEY, CDR2 SMNVEV (reference sequence). The CDR3 nucleotides read TGTGCCAGCAGGGCGGGGTTTACGGGAAACACCATATATTTT. Encoded protein: CASRAGFTGNTIYF.

This clone was observed a single time. The V and J genes are TRBV7-2 and TRBJ1-5; 10 positions agree with TRBD1. The germline CDR1 and CDR2 sequences are SGHTA and FQGNSA. The V segment lost 5 bases and the J segment 9 bases; nucleotides outside the gene matches: 16. This CDR3 has 17 residues. CDR3 coding DNA: TGTGCCAGCAGCGTAGACAGGGGGCCCGGGTCAAAGGGGCCCCAGCATTTT. It codes for CASSVDRGPGSKGPQHF. The full variable domain, its missing parts supplied by reference TRBV7-2 and TRBJ1-5, is GAGVSQSPSNKVTEKGKDVELRCDPISGHTALYWYRQSLGQGLEFLIYFQGNSAPDKSGLPSDRFSAERTGGSVSTLTIQRTQQEDSAVYLCASSVDRGPGSKGPQHFGDGTRLSIL.